This section outlines one T cell receptor (beta chain) sequence together with its context. The data were taken from a study of technical replicates of blood from several donors. This CDR3 is built from 17 residues. The germline gives CDR1 SGHRS, CDR2 YFSETQ. V shed 0 bases and J 6 bases; nucleotides not matched to a gene: 10. Produced via immunoSEQ multiplex PCR; TCRdb's table is partial and in-frame only. The sample has under 90,000 clones; 98% are singletons. This TCR was recovered from a human donor in good health. Sequencing was carried out using T cells isolated from PBMCs. The chain links TRBV5-1 to TRBJ1-4, with TRBD1 identical over 8 bases. CDR3 DNA: TGCGCCAGCAGCTTGGGAACAGGGGGGATTGGTTATGAAAAACTGTTTTTT. Residues: CASSLGTGGIGYEKLFF.